This TCR beta chain was observed in a study of cytomegalovirus exposure and HLA in healthy donors. As concerns this clone: Antigen specificity is unknown.

Using immunoSEQ multiplex PCR, the repertoire was profiled, and TCRdb retains in-frame clones only, with some absent. This table holds 100,000 to 150,000 clones, 80% to 90% found once. The study, taken as a whole, reports: In vitro checks showed that three CMV-associated chains really do target CMV antigens. Most TCR sequences showed up rarely, but some public TCRs showed up in many donors. Researchers counted around 180 TCR beta chains as cytomegalovirus-associated.

It was the roughly 110-subject validation cohort, separate from the 666-subject first cohort, to which the donors belonged. Trimming left V 7 bases short and J 6 bases short, with 13 bases between. This CDR3 has 13 residues. CDR1 SNHLY and CDR2 FYNNEI come from the germline V gene. This TCR derives from a woman between 18 and 29 years old in good health and CMV-seronegative. The V call is TRBV2, the J call TRBJ2-1, with D possibly matching TRBD1 (6 bases). The material sequenced was PBMCs. As DNA, the CDR3 is TGTGCCAGCATGGTCGAGGGGGTCAATGAGCAGTTCTTC. The encoded protein is CASMVEGVNEQFF.